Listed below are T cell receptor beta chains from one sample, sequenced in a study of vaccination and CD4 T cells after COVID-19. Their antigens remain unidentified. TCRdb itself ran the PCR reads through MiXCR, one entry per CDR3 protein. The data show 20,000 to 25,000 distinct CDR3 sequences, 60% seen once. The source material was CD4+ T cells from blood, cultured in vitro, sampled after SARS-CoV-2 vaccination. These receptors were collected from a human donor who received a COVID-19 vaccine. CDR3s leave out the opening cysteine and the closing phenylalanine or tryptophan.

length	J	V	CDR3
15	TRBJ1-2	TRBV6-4	ASSDKWTSDSIRGYT
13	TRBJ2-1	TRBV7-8	ASSSTGLSYNEQF
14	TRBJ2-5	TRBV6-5	ASSYRFDYRQETQY
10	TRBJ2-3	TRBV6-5	ASSSMGDTQY
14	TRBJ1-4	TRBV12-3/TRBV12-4	ASSRHRDRGDEKLF
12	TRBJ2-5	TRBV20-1	SARSSGGAGTQY
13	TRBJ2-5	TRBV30	AWSGLGGGRETQY
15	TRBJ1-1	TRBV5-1	ASSLAQLTRGNTEAF
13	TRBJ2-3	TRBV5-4	ASSYDRGSTDTQY
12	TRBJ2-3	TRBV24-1	ATSADRYTDTQY